The clone carrying this T cell receptor (beta chain) was counted once. The antigen remains undetermined. The CDR3 covers 16 residues. Germline V gene sequence: CDR1 SNHLY, CDR2 FYNNEI. V gave up 6 bases and J gave up 11 bases; unmatched junction bases: 16. Regions amplified from RNA transcripts were the TCR beta CDR3 regions. TCR CDR3 underwent first-round RT-PCR with the HTBI primer set. Via MiXCR, TCRdb re-called the multiplex PCR reads, giving one row per CDR3 protein. The sample shows about 560,000 distinct CDR3 sequences, roughly 46% of them seen only once. The data stem from a study of T cells in Graves' hyperthyroidism and ophthalmopathy. General study findings and limits: The model foresaw ophthalmopathy a median roughly 6.6 months prior to onset. From stable hyperthyroidism, ophthalmopathy was set apart by a 13 V-J model. Blood held most thyroid clonotypes expanded above 0.001 frequency.

The TCR originated in a woman aged 18-29 years with Graves' hyperthyroidism. The gene calls are TRBV2 and TRBJ1-1; TRBD1 matches 12 bases. Sequenced: peripheral blood or thyroid tissue (not recorded which). The CDR3: CASRRSGTGGWVEAFF. As DNA, the CDR3 is TGTGCCAGCAGAAGGAGTGGGACAGGGGGCTGGGTGGAGGCTTTCTTT.